A selection of T cell receptor beta chains follows, all from one sample in a study of CD8+CD57+ T cells in acquired aplastic anemia. TCRdb recomputed calls from the reads with MiXCR, one row per CDR3 protein. The sample holds some 200,000 distinct CDR3 sequences, more than 55% seen once. The source material was sorted CD4+, CD8+, or CD8+CD57+ T cells (not recorded which) from PBMCs. The receptors were gathered from a human donor with aplastic anemia. Each CDR3 is given with its conserved first and last residue. The D gene is left open where the match is weak. Not every row has a clone size; where given, it reads once, few, many or a size class.

v_gene,j_gene,abundance,d_gene,CDR3nt,CDR3aa
TRBV7-2,TRBJ2-1,.,TRBD1,TGTGCCAGCAGCTTAGGCCGGGACAGGGTCGGGTTCTTC,CASSLGRDRVGFF
TRBV25-1,TRBJ1-3,.,.,TGTGCCAGCAGTGACCCCACGGTCCAAAGCTCTGGAAACACCATATATTTT,CASSDPTVQSSGNTIYF
TRBV4-2,TRBJ1-2,once,.,TGTGCCAGCAGCGATTGGAGGGAATCCTCTTATGGCTACACCTTC,CASSDWRESSYGYTF
TRBV19,TRBJ1-1,.,TRBD1,TGTGCCAGTATTCAACAGGGGGCGGTATTCGCTGAAGCTTTCTTT,CASIQQGAVFAEAFF
TRBV7-2,TRBJ1-6,.,.,TGTGCCAGCAGCGTAGAGGGACGGCCTAATTCACCCCTCCACTTT,CASSVEGRPNSPLHF
TRBV10-3,TRBJ2-1,few,TRBD1,TGTGCCATCGGAAGTACAGGGGGTGATGAGCAGTTCTTC,CAIGSTGGDEQFF
TRBV7-2,TRBJ2-5,.,.,TGTGCCAGCAGTCCCGAGGGCCGGCAAGAGACCCAGTACTTC,CASSPEGRQETQYF
TRBV10-3,TRBJ2-2,.,.,TGTGCCAGCAGCTTCATGCCGGGACATTTAGGAGGAACCGGGGAGCTGTTTTTT,CASSFMPGHLGGTGELFF
TRBV6-1,TRBJ1-5,.,TRBD1,TGTGCCAGCGCTCAGGGGGCCGGGGGCAATCAGCCCCAGCATTTT,CASAQGAGGNQPQHF
TRBV10-3,TRBJ2-3,.,TRBD2,TGTGCCATCACCCCGTCGCGAAAGCGGGAGACAGATACGCAGTATTTT,CAITPSRKRETDTQYF
TRBV9,TRBJ1-5,.,TRBD1,TGTGCCGGCAGCGTCAGTGGACAGGAGGTTCAGCCCCAGCATTTT,CAGSVSGQEVQPQHF
TRBV28,TRBJ2-7,once,.,TGTGACAGCAGGAGGTGTAGGCGGAAGGACGAGGAGTACTTC,CDSRRCRRKDEEYF
TRBV14,TRBJ1-4,.,TRBD1,TGTGCCAGCAGCCAAGATCCAGGGGGCGAAAAACTGTTTTTT,CASSQDPGGEKLFF
TRBV19,TRBJ1-1,.,.,TGTGCCAGTAGTATAAATCTGATAGAGACTGAAGCTTTCTTT,CASSINLIETEAFF
TRBV11-3,TRBJ2-7,.,.,TGTGCCAGCAGTCCTACCCTCAGGGGAATAGACTACGAGCAGTACTTC,CASSPTLRGIDYEQYF
TRBV7-9,TRBJ1-1,.,TRBD1,TGTGCCAGCAGCCAGGACAGGGGGCGATATACTGAAGCTTTCTTT,CASSQDRGRYTEAFF
TRBV5-1,TRBJ1-6,.,.,TGCGCCAGCAGCTCCGGTTCCTATAATTCACCCCTCCACTTT,CASSSGSYNSPLHF
TRBV7-7,TRBJ1-2,few,.,TGTGCTAGCAGCTTGTGGCCATCTAACTATGGCTACACCTTC,CASSLWPSNYGYTF
TRBV7-9,TRBJ2-2,.,.,TGTGCCAGCAGCTTAGCGGACGGTAACACCGGGGAGCTGTTTTTT,CASSLADGNTGELFF
TRBV20-1,TRBJ1-6,.,TRBD1,TGCAGTGTCCCGACAGGGGCAAATAATTCACCCCTCCACTTT,CSVPTGANNSPLHF
TRBV4-3,TRBJ2-3,.,.,TGCGCCAGCAGCCAAGATTTTGGGGGAGCAGATACGCAGTATTTT,CASSQDFGGADTQYF
TRBV7-3,TRBJ2-3,.,TRBD1,TGTGCCAGCAGCCCACGGACAGGGGGCACAGATACGCAGTATTTT,CASSPRTGGTDTQYF
TRBV25-1,TRBJ2-5,.,.,TGTGCCAGCAGTGAATCTAGGATTTGGGAGACCCAGTACTTC,CASSESRIWETQYF
TRBV12-3/TRBV12-4,TRBJ2-1,many,TRBD2,TGTGCCAGCAGTTTAGTAGTAGCGGGGATTGAGCAGTTCTTC,CASSLVVAGIEQFF
TRBV2,TRBJ2-7,.,.,TGTGCCAGCAAACAGTTCTACGAGCAGTACTTC,CASKQFYEQYF
TRBV12-3/TRBV12-4,TRBJ1-5,many,TRBD1,TGTGCCAGCAGTTTCGAGGGGGCGGTTCAGCCCCAGCATTTT,CASSFEGAVQPQHF
TRBV7-8,TRBJ2-3,.,TRBD2,TGTGCCAGCAGCCTAGGACGGACTAGCGGACCCTGGGATACGCAGTATTTT,CASSLGRTSGPWDTQYF
TRBV29-1,TRBJ2-1,.,.,TGCAGCTCCGAGGATTGGGATGAGGATGAGCAGTTCTTC,CSSEDWDEDEQFF
TRBV6-5,TRBJ1-2,.,.,TGTGCCAGCAGCCCGGACGGGGAGAGCTATGGCTACACCTTC,CASSPDGESYGYTF
TRBV20-1,TRBJ2-5,.,.,TGCAGTGCTCTACCTAGCGACCAAGAGACCCAGTGCTTC,CSALPSDQETQCF
TRBV5-5,TRBJ1-6,.,.,TGTGCCAGCAGCTTGGGGGGAATTAACAATTCACCCCTCCACTTT,CASSLGGINNSPLHF
TRBV10-3,TRBJ2-3,.,.,TGTGCCATACGTCCGGGACTTGCCATAGATACGCAGTATTTT,CAIRPGLAIDTQYF
TRBV2,TRBJ2-5,once,.,TGTGCCAGCAGTGAAATAAGTAACCAAGAGACCCAGTACTTC,CASSEISNQETQYF
TRBV7-3,TRBJ2-7,once,TRBD2,TGTGCCAGCAGCTTAGTGGCGGGGGGCCGAATATCCTACTACGAGCAGTACTTC,CASSLVAGGRISYYEQYF
TRBV7-6,TRBJ2-1,few,.,TGTGCCAGCAGTAAATACAACAATGAGCAGTTCTTC,CASSKYNNEQFF
TRBV2,TRBJ2-2,.,TRBD1,TGTGCCAGCAGTGGGACAGGGACCAACACCGGGGAGCTGTTTTTT,CASSGTGTNTGELFF
TRBV19,TRBJ2-7,once,.,TGTGCCAGTAGTATGGGGCTTACAGGTTCGTTCGAGCAGTACTTC,CASSMGLTGSFEQYF
TRBV20-1,TRBJ2-5,.,.,TGCAGTGCAAAGGGGCCCGCGGAGACCCAGTACTTC,CSAKGPAETQYF
TRBV27,TRBJ1-5,many,.,TGTGCCAGCAGTTTACGGGGGGAGGGTCAGCCCCAGCATTTT,CASSLRGEGQPQHF
TRBV2,TRBJ1-1,once,.,TGTGCCAGCAGTCCGAACACTGAAGCTTTCTTT,CASSPNTEAFF
TRBV7-8,TRBJ1-1,.,.,TGTGCCAGCAGCCCCGCGGGATACATGAACACTGAAGCTTTCTTT,CASSPAGYMNTEAFF
TRBV7-8,TRBJ1-2,once,TRBD1,TGTGCCAGCAGCGCGGGACAGGGATATGGCTACACCTTC,CASSAGQGYGYTF
TRBV9,TRBJ1-3,.,.,TGTGCCAGCAGCGGGAGGTACTCTGGAAACACCATATATTTT,CASSGRYSGNTIYF
TRBV20-1,TRBJ2-7,once,TRBD1,TGCAGTACGACAGGGATTTCCTACGAGCAGCACTTC,CSTTGISYEQHF
TRBV11-1,TRBJ2-1,.,.,TGTGCCAGCAGCCCCAACTACAGGATTACCTCCTACAATGAGCAGTTCTTC,CASSPNYRITSYNEQFF
TRBV10-3,TRBJ2-7,many,.,TGTGCCATCAGTGGGACGACGACAGGAACCTACGAGCAGTACTTC,CAISGTTTGTYEQYF
TRBV19,TRBJ1-2,.,.,TGTGCCAGCGAGGGGGGTAATGGCTACACCTTC,CASEGGNGYTF
TRBV24-1,TRBJ2-7,.,.,TGTGCCACCAGTGACAGACAGAATCTCCACGAGCAGTACTTC,CATSDRQNLHEQYF
TRBV6-4,TRBJ1-5,many,TRBD1,TGTGCCAGCAGTGAACTCGGGGACAGGACTTATAGCAATCAGCCCCAGCATTTT,CASSELGDRTYSNQPQHF
TRBV15,TRBJ1-5,.,.,TGTGCCACCAGCAGAGATGATCAGCCCCAGCATTTT,CATSRDDQPQHF
TRBV7-9,TRBJ2-3,.,.,TGTGCCAGCAGCTTTAGGCACGGCACAGGTACGCAGTATTTT,CASSFRHGTGTQYF
TRBV5-6,TRBJ2-1,.,TRBD1,TGTGCCAGCAGCTCCGGGACAGGATACGAGCAGTTCTTC,CASSSGTGYEQFF